Following are 5 T cell receptor beta chains from one sample sequenced in a study of blood T cell repertoires in COVID-19. The table came from immunoSEQ multiplex PCR; TCRdb's copy has only in-frame clones and leaves some out. The data contain 390,000 or so clones, under 85% of them singletons. The source material was PBMCs or T cells enriched from blood (not recorded which). The receptors were gathered from a woman aged 45-65 years who had recovered from COVID-19.

The chain carries TRBV3-1 (or the pseudogene TRBV3-2) and TRBJ2-1; D remains ambiguous. Germline CDR1 reads LGHDT; CDR2 reads YNNKEL (reference sequence). The CDR3 covers 13 residues. V gave up 1 base and J gave up 7 bases, with 8 bases separating them. Here the CDR3 reads CASSQAKRNEQFF. In DNA, the CDR3 is TGTGCCAGCAGCCAAGCCAAACGGAATGAGCAGTTCTTC.

The gene calls are TRBV5-1 and TRBJ2-3, with TRBD2 matching 12 bases. From germline, CDR1 is SGHRS and CDR2 YFSETQ. This CDR3 region has 17 residues. Trimming at V came to 0 bases and at J to 4 bases, leaving 6 bases not matched to a gene. CDR3 amino acids: CASSLEVRLAGADTQYF. CDR3 DNA sequence: TGCGCCAGCAGCTTGGAGGTGAGACTAGCGGGAGCAGATACGCAGTATTTT.

The chain recombines TRBV28 with TRBJ1-2, with 10 bases that match TRBD1. The V and J ends lost 5 bases and 4 bases, in that order; junction bases with no gene match: 7. This CDR3 region has 15 residues. Per the germline V gene, CDR1 is MDHEN and CDR2 is SYDVKM. The CDR3 nucleotides read TGTGCCAGCAGTGTCCCGGGACAGGGGCCCTATGGCTACACCTTC. Translation gives CASSVPGQGPYGYTF.

V and J are TRBV4-3 and TRBJ1-2, with TRBD1 matching 7 bases. Unmatched junction bases numbered 10, after V lost 4 bases and J lost 5 bases. This CDR3 spans 15 amino acids. Germline V gene lookup returns CDR1 LGHNA and CDR2 YSLEER. CDR3 nucleotides: TGCGCCAGCAGCCGAACAGGGGCGGGTTTGTATGGCTACACCTTC. Its translation is CASSRTGAGLYGYTF.

This sequence joins TRBV11-2 and TRBJ2-2, with 8 bases aligning to TRBD1. The CDR3 runs 15 residues. V lost 5 bases to trimming and J lost 6 bases; unmatched junction nucleotides: 8. Per the germline V gene, CDR1 is SGHAT and CDR2 is FQNNGV. DNA for the CDR3: TGTGCCAGCAGCCGCCGGACAGGGCGCGCCGGGGAGCTGTTTTTT. Translated: CASSRRTGRAGELFF. The full variable domain, in which reference TRBV11-2 and TRBJ2-2 provide the parts outside the CDR3, is EAGVAQSPRYKIIEKRQSVAFWCNPISGHATLYWYQQILGQGPKLLIQFQNNGVVDDSQLPKDRFSAERLKGVDSTLKIQPAKLEDSAVYLCASSRRTGRAGELFFGEGSRLTVL.